This is a list of T cell receptor beta chains from one sample in a study of T cells in Graves' hyperthyroidism and ophthalmopathy. TCRdb redid the calling of the multiplex PCR reads with MiXCR, one entry per CDR3 protein. Of approximately 400,000 distinct CDR3 sequences in the sample, more than 15% were seen once. The sequencing input was blood. The receptor set was obtained from a woman in her late teens or twenties with Graves' hyperthyroidism. CDR3s leave out the opening cysteine and the closing phenylalanine or tryptophan.

v_call: TRBV6-2/TRBV6-3
j_call: TRBJ1-2
cdr3_length: 11
cdr3_aa: ASSYDVDSGDT

v_call: TRBV20-1
j_call: TRBJ2-3
cdr3_length: 13
cdr3_aa: SARAGTGRTDTQY

v_call: TRBV20-1
j_call: TRBJ1-6
cdr3_length: 12
cdr3_aa: SVFPGTKGSPLH

v_call: TRBV6-1
j_call: TRBJ2-4
cdr3_length: 12
cdr3_aa: ASSEEVGRNIQY

v_call: TRBV11-2
j_call: TRBJ2-3
cdr3_length: 12
cdr3_aa: ASSLGGPTDTQY

v_call: TRBV6-1
j_call: TRBJ1-3
cdr3_length: 13
cdr3_aa: ASRRMDNTGNTIY

v_call: TRBV20-1
j_call: TRBJ2-7
cdr3_length: 12
cdr3_aa: SAMPGQGSYEQY

v_call: TRBV2
j_call: TRBJ1-5
cdr3_length: 12
cdr3_aa: ASNGRFPMEPQH

v_call: TRBV10-3
j_call: TRBJ1-2
cdr3_length: 11
cdr3_aa: AISESELNSYT

v_call: TRBV20-1
j_call: TRBJ1-2
cdr3_length: 11
cdr3_aa: SPGQGVPHGCT

v_call: TRBV20-1
j_call: TRBJ2-7
cdr3_length: 12
cdr3_aa: SASARQGRYEQY

v_call: TRBV3-1
j_call: TRBJ2-3
cdr3_length: 10
cdr3_aa: ASSQVSGTQY

v_call: TRBV2
j_call: TRBJ2-7
cdr3_length: 9
cdr3_aa: ASSESSEQY

v_call: TRBV10-2
j_call: TRBJ1-2
cdr3_length: 13
cdr3_aa: ASSPQGRSSPGYT

v_call: TRBV2
j_call: TRBJ2-7
cdr3_length: 14
cdr3_aa: ASSGLTSGPPREQY

v_call: TRBV9
j_call: TRBJ1-6
cdr3_length: 14
cdr3_aa: ASSGGSRGENSPLH

v_call: TRBV2
j_call: TRBJ1-2
cdr3_length: 15
cdr3_aa: ASSEEGRNNLNYGYT

v_call: TRBV14
j_call: TRBJ2-2
cdr3_length: 13
cdr3_aa: ASSQEYRRTGELF

v_call: TRBV7-2
j_call: TRBJ2-1
cdr3_length: 12
cdr3_aa: ASSLGTGGDEQF

v_call: TRBV6-1
j_call: TRBJ2-3
cdr3_length: 15
cdr3_aa: ASIPTPGQGSTDTQY

v_call: TRBV5-1
j_call: TRBJ2-7
cdr3_length: 13
cdr3_aa: ASSPGTSGSDEQY

v_call: TRBV29-1
j_call: TRBJ2-1
cdr3_length: 13
cdr3_aa: SVGSQQTSYNEQF

v_call: TRBV4-2
j_call: TRBJ2-1
cdr3_length: 18
cdr3_aa: ASSQDVGAAAQSSYNEQF

v_call: TRBV29-1
j_call: TRBJ2-5
cdr3_length: 11
cdr3_aa: SGLGGGTETQY

v_call: TRBV6-5
j_call: TRBJ2-7
cdr3_length: 15
cdr3_aa: ASSYSRGPSGQDEQY

v_call: TRBV6-2/TRBV6-3
j_call: TRBJ2-5
cdr3_length: 13
cdr3_aa: ASSRRGVPQETQY

v_call: TRBV6-5
j_call: TRBJ1-1
cdr3_length: 12
cdr3_aa: ASSYSGMNTEAF

v_call: TRBV3-1
j_call: TRBJ1-6
cdr3_length: 14
cdr3_aa: ASSQAGVSYNSPLH

v_call: TRBV12-3/TRBV12-4
j_call: TRBJ2-3
cdr3_length: 17
cdr3_aa: ASSLNPGTSLGRTDTQY

v_call: TRBV5-6
j_call: TRBJ2-7
cdr3_length: 13
cdr3_aa: ASHLGLAGGYEQY

v_call: TRBV28
j_call: TRBJ2-1
cdr3_length: 13
cdr3_aa: ASRASATTYNEQF

v_call: TRBV12-3/TRBV12-4
j_call: TRBJ2-7
cdr3_length: 13
cdr3_aa: ASSLVQGRGREQY

v_call: TRBV6-1
j_call: TRBJ1-2
cdr3_length: 11
cdr3_aa: ASSSPGGYGYT

v_call: TRBV6-5
j_call: TRBJ2-1
cdr3_length: 14
cdr3_aa: ASSYAGWLVDNEQF

v_call: TRBV7-2
j_call: TRBJ1-2
cdr3_length: 11
cdr3_aa: ASSFYMDYGYT

v_call: TRBV6-6
j_call: TRBJ2-1
cdr3_length: 13
cdr3_aa: ASSYGGNRYNEQF

v_call: TRBV12-3/TRBV12-4
j_call: TRBJ2-1
cdr3_length: 11
cdr3_aa: AGVANSYNEQF

v_call: TRBV7-8
j_call: TRBJ2-1
cdr3_length: 14
cdr3_aa: ASSSLGDPSYNEQF